This section outlines one TCR beta chain sequence together with its context. This clonotype was observed many times. Its specific antigen is unknown. Base-call qualities are not available, and no considerably larger clone is one nucleotide away. This sample stems from a study of CD8 T cells in ankylosing spondylitis (dated by TCRdb to the late 2010s). About the full investigation: To find TCR variants linked to disease, the study profiled T cell receptor beta repertoires in ankylosing spondylitis patients and healthy donors. The whole study cohort included 85 to 120 healthy donors and about two dozen ankylosing spondylitis patients. Peripheral blood was sampled, and synovial fluid was also collected from ankylosing spondylitis patients. Overall study results and their limits: The disease-linked clones were reported as significantly enriched in matched synovial fluid samples from ankylosing spondylitis patients. Some TCR beta motif variants had previously been reported in synovial fluid and blood of reactive arthritis patients, which suggested common disease-initiation mechanisms. A TCR beta motif of 8 or 9 highly homologous amino acid variants appeared characteristic of blood from ankylosing spondylitis patients. The disease-linked clones showed a CD8+ phenotype and occurred at relatively low frequencies in peripheral blood.

Sequencing instrument: Illumina HiSeq 2500. Quantitative 5'-RACE with molecular barcodes was used to prepare TCR beta libraries. The study's own analysis went as follows. A new computational method, built on a probabilistic model of VDJ rearrangement, was used to identify disease-linked TCR variants. The raw public data were reprocessed by TCRdb itself: fastp quality trimming at Q25, MiXCR clonotype calling, in-frame beta chains only. Entries are consolidated by CDR3 protein sequence, retaining the most common genes and DNA. These V and J calls originate from TCRdb's pipeline instead of the authors' own analysis. This sample comprises about 510,000 distinct CDR3 sequences, approximately 5% of them detected only once. The leading ten clones occupy 3% to 4.5% of the sample. From cysteine to phenylalanine, the CDR3 is 12 amino acids long. The entry retains the CDR3 DNA only, 36 bases that are in frame from base 1. Per the germline V gene, SQVTM is the CDR1 and ANQGSEA is the CDR2. V is clipped by 6 bases and J by 4 bases, and the sequence between their germline boundaries is 11 bases long.

The sequence was collected from a male donor with ankylosing spondylitis. The V and J genes are TRBV29-1 and TRBJ2-3; perhaps TRBD1 is the D gene, with 6 bases matching. Sequencing input: blood, either unsorted or a sorted T cell fraction (not recorded which). CDR3 protein: CSVQTGADTQYF. In nucleotides, the sequence is TGCAGCGTCCAGACAGGAGCAGATACGCAGTATTTT.